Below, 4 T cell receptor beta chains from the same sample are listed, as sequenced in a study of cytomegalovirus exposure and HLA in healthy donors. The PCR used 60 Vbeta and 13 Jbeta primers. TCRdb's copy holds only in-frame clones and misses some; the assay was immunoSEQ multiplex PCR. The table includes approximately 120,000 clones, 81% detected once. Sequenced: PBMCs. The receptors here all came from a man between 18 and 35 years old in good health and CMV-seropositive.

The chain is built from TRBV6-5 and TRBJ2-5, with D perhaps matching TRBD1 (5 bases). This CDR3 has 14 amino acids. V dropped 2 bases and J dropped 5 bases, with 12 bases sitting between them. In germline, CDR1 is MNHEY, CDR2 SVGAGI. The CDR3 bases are TGTGCCAGCAGTTACGGCAGGGCGAGGGAGACCCAGTACTTC. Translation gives CASSYGRARETQYF.

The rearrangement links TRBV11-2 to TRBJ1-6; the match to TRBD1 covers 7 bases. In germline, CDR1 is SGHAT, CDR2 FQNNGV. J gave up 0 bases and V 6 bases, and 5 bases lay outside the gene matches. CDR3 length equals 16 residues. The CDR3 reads CASRKTGSSYNSPLHF. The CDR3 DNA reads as TGTGCCAGCAGAAAGACAGGGAGCTCCTATAATTCACCCCTCCACTTT. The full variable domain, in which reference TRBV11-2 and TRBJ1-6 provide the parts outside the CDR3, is EAGVAQSPRYKIIEKRQSVAFWCNPISGHATLYWYQQILGQGPKLLIQFQNNGVVDDSQLPKDRFSAERLKGVDSTLKIQPAKLEDSAVYLCASRKTGSSYNSPLHFGNGTRLTVT.

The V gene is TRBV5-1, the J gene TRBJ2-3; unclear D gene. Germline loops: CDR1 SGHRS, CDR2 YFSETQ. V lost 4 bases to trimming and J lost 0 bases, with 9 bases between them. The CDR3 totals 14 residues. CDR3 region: CASSPETSTDTQYF. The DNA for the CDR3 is TGCGCCAGCAGCCCGGAGACTAGCACAGATACGCAGTATTTT. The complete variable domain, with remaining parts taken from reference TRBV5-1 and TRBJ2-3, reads KAGVTQTPRYLIKTRGQQVTLSCSPISGHRSVSWYQQTPGQGLQFLFEYFSETQRNKGNFPGRFSGRQFSNSRSEMNVSTLELGDSALYLCASSPETSTDTQYFGPGTRLTVL.

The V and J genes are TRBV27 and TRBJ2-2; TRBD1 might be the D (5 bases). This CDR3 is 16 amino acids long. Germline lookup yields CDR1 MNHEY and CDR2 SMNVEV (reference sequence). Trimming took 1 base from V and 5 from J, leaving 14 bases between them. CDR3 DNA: TGTGCCAGCAGTTTATATGGCAGGGTTGGGACCGGGGAGCTGTTTTTT. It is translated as CASSLYGRVGTGELFF.